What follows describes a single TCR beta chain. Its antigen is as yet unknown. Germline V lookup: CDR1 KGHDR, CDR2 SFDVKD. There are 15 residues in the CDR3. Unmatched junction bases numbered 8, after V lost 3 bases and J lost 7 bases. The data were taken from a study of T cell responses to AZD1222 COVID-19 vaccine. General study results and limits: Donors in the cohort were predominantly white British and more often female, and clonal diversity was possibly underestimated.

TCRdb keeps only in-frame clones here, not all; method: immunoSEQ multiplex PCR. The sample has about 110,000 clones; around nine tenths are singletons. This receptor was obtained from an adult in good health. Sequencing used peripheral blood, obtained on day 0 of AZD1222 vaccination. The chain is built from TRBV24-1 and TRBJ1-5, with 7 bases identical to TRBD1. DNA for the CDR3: TGTGCCACCAGTGATCCCGACAGGGAAGGACAGCCCCAGCATTTT. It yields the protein CATSDPDREGQPQHF.